Following are 12 T cell receptor beta chains from one sample sequenced in a study of blood T cell repertoires in COVID-19. The table came from immunoSEQ multiplex PCR; TCRdb's copy has only in-frame clones and leaves some out. The profile covers over 200,000 clones, with more than 65% appearing a single time and around 2.4% taken by the ten largest. The sequenced sample consisted of peripheral blood. These receptors originate from a man in his forties who had recovered from COVID-19.

The V gene is TRBV5-5, the J gene TRBJ1-5; tentative D call: TRBD1 (5 bases). This CDR3 spans 13 amino acids. V lost 0 bases and J lost 5, with 6 bases in between. Per germline, CDR1 SGHKS and CDR2 YYEKEE (reference sequence). The CDR3 sequence: CASSLVRDQPQHF. The CDR3 DNA is TGTGCCAGCAGCTTGGTCAGGGATCAGCCCCAGCATTTT.

The chain is built from TRBV6-1 and TRBJ1-3; D call uncertain. Between the trimmed V and J ends, which lost 4 bases and 2 bases, there was a span of 15 bases. This CDR3 has 16 residues. Germline CDR1 is MNHNS and CDR2 is SASEGT. In nucleotides, the CDR3 is TGTGCCAGCAGTGGACAAGGGAGTGTCGCTGGAAACACCATATATTTT. This codes for CASSGQGSVAGNTIYF.

The rearrangement links TRBV5-1 to TRBJ2-3, with TRBD2 as a possible D gene (5 bases). Trimming cost V 5 bases and J 6 bases, with 13 bases left between them. The CDR3 consists of 13 residues. Germline loops: CDR1 SGHRS, CDR2 YFSETQ. The CDR3 sequence is CASRAGERDTQYF. The DNA for the CDR3 is TGCGCCAGCAGGGCTGGGGAGAGGGATACGCAGTATTTT. The complete variable domain, with remaining parts taken from reference TRBV5-1 and TRBJ2-3, reads KAGVTQTPRYLIKTRGQQVTLSCSPISGHRSVSWYQQTPGQGLQFLFEYFSETQRNKGNFPGRFSGRQFSNSRSEMNVSTLELGDSALYLCASRAGERDTQYFGPGTRLTVL.

This clone was recorded once. This rearrangement joins TRBV27 to TRBJ2-7; 10 nucleotides match TRBD2. J gave up 9 bases and V 3 bases, and 14 bases lay outside the gene matches. The V gene's germline CDR1 is MNHEY and CDR2 SMNVEV (reference sequence). The CDR3 length is 16 residues. DNA for the CDR3: TGTGCCAGCAGTTTTCTAACCGGGACTAGCGTATTGCGGCAGTACTTC. This sequence encodes CASSFLTGTSVLRQYF.

This clone was found once. The V and J genes are TRBV27 and TRBJ2-7, with 8 bases identical to TRBD2. CDR1 and CDR2 from the germline V gene are MNHEY and SMNVEV (reference sequence). The CDR3 is made up of 15 amino acids. After removal of 5 bases from V and 0 bases from J, the junction contained 6 bases not matched to a gene. CDR3 in DNA: TGTGCCAGCAGTCCGGAGCGGGGGCTCTCCTACGAGCAGTACTTC. The encoded protein is CASSPERGLSYEQYF.

V and J are TRBV18 and TRBJ1-4; TRBD1 aligns across 11 bases. There are 15 residues in the CDR3. Germline assignment: CDR1 KGHSH and CDR2 LQKENI. V was clipped by 6 bases and J by 5 bases; unmatched bases: 5. CDR3: CASSRTGGWNEKLFF. CDR3 sequence (DNA): TGTGCCAGCTCCCGGACAGGGGGCTGGAATGAAAAACTGTTTTTT.

J is TRBJ1-1 and V is TRBV5-4; 9 nucleotides match TRBD1. CDR1 is SGHNT and CDR2 is YYREEE in the germline V gene (reference sequence). The trim removed 4 bases at V and 0 bases at J, leaving 10 bases unmatched. This CDR3 region has 17 residues. CDR3 amino acids: CASSDRRDRVLNTEAFF. The CDR3 DNA follows: TGTGCCAGCAGCGATCGCCGGGACAGGGTCTTGAACACTGAAGCTTTCTTT.

The chain recombines TRBV5-1 with TRBJ2-1; possibly TRBD2 for D (5 bases). Germline CDR1 is SGHRS and CDR2 is YFSETQ. This CDR3 is built from 13 residues. The V and J ends lost 6 bases and 3 bases respectively, with 10 bases between them. CDR3 DNA sequence: TGCGCCAGCAAGCGGACTTACTACAATGAGCAGTTCTTC. Protein: CASKRTYYNEQFF.

The sample holds one count of this clone. The J gene is TRBJ1-5, the V gene TRBV7-6; D is uncertain. With 1 base removed from V and 5 bases from J, the gap between germline ends came to 12 bases. CDR3 length equals 15 residues. From germline, CDR1 is SGHVS and CDR2 FNYEAQ. In DNA form, the CDR3 reads TGTGCCAGCAGCTTAGGAGGAGGCTGGCATCAGCCCCAGCATTTT. Its translation: CASSLGGGWHQPQHF.

This chain joins TRBV30 and TRBJ2-3; tentatively, D is TRBD2 (6 bases). The V end lost 0 bases, the J end lost 3 bases, and 16 bases lay between the germline ends. This CDR3 has 16 amino acids. Germline-derived CDR1 and CDR2 are GTSNPN and SVGIG (reference sequence). The CDR3 bases are TGTGCCTGGAGTGTACCGGGAGTAGCCGCAACAGATACGCAGTATTTT. The encoded protein is CAWSVPGVAATDTQYF.

The rearrangement joins TRBV9 to TRBJ1-2; perhaps TRBD1 as D (6 bases). This CDR3 contains 14 residues. The germline V and J ends were trimmed by 2 bases and 4 bases, with 12 bases remaining between them. Germline CDR1 is SGDLS and CDR2 is YYNGEE. CDR3 in DNA: TGTGCCAGCAGCGTCGAAGGGGGGGTCTATGGCTACACCTTC. Translation gives CASSVEGGVYGYTF. The whole variable domain, remainder taken from reference TRBV9 and TRBJ1-2, is DSGVTQTPKHLITATGQRVTLRCSPRSGDLSVYWYQQSLDQGLQFLIQYYNGEERAKGNILERFSAQQFPDLHSELNLSSLELGDSALYFCASSVEGGVYGYTFGSGTRLTVV.

J is TRBJ1-2 and V is TRBV3-1 (or the pseudogene TRBV3-2); 7 nucleotides match TRBD1. The CDR3 is 13 amino acids. The germline CDR1 and CDR2 sequences are LGHDT and YNNKEL (reference sequence). V trimming: 0 bases; J trimming: 7 bases; junction bases outside the gene matches: 2. The CDR3: CASSQDHRGGYTF. CDR3 nucleotide sequence: TGTGCCAGCAGCCAAGATCACAGGGGTGGCTACACCTTC.